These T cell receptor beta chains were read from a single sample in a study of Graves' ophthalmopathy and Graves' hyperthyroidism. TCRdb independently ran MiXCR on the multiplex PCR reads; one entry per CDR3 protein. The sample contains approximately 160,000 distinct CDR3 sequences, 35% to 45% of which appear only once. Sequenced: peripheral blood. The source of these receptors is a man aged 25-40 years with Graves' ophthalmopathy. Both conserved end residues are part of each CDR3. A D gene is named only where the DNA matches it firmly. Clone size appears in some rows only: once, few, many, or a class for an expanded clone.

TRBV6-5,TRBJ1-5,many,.,CASIGRVIDFSNQPQHF,TGTGCCAGCATAGGAAGGGTGATCGATTTTAGCAATCAGCCCCAGCATTTT
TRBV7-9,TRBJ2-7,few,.,CASSLKTYEQYF,TGTGCCAGCAGCCTTAAGACCTACGAGCAGTACTTC
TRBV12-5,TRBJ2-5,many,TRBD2,CASGLSVRLAEQETQYF,TGTGCTAGTGGTTTGTCAGTTCGGCTAGCGGAGCAAGAGACCCAGTACTTC
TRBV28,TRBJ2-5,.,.,CASNPGSRETQYF,TGTGCCAGCAACCCGGGCTCGAGGGAGACCCAGTACTTC
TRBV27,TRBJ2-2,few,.,CASSFPNTEELFF,TGTGCCAGCAGTTTCCCCAACACCGAGGAGCTGTTTTTT
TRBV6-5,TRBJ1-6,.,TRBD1,CASSYWTGNSPLHF,TGTGCCAGCAGTTACTGGACAGGCAATTCACCCCTCCACTTT
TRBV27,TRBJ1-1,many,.,CASSLGQYTEAFF,TGTGCCAGCAGTTTGGGCCAGTACACTGAAGCTTTCTTT
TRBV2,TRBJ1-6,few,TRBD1,CASSTGTVRNSPLHF,TGTGCCAGCAGCACCGGGACAGTTAGAAATTCACCCCTCCACTTT
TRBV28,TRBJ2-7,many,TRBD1,CASSLEPGQGQSYEQYF,TGTGCCAGCAGTTTGGAACCGGGACAGGGGCAAAGTTACGAGCAGTACTTC
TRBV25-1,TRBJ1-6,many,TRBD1,CASSVGQEFSPLHF,TGTGCCAGCAGTGTCGGACAGGAATTTTCACCCCTCCACTTT
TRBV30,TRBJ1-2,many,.,CAWSVRSYGYTF,TGTGCCTGGAGTGTACGGAGCTATGGCTACACCTTC
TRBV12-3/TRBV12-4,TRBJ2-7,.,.,CASSERTVLYEQYF,TGTGCCAGCAGTGAAAGGACAGTTCTCTACGAGCAGTACTTC
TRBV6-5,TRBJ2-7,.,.,CASSLERLSYEQYF,TGTGCCAGCTCACTCGAGCGGCTTTCCTACGAGCAGTACTTC
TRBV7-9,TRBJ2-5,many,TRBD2,CASSPGGGLQETQYF,TGTGCCAGCAGCCCTGGGGGAGGGCTTCAAGAGACCCAGTACTTC
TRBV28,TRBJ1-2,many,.,CASRPDSHYGYTF,TGTGCCAGCAGGCCAGACAGCCACTATGGCTACACCTTC
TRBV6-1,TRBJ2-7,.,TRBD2,CASESHQAGAYEQYF,TGTGCCAGCGAGAGTCATCAAGCGGGAGCGTACGAGCAGTACTTC
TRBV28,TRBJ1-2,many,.,CASSLYQGHYGYTF,TGTGCCAGCAGTTTATATCAGGGCCACTATGGCTACACCTTC
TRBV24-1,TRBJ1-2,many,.,CATSDFAYYGYTF,TGTGCCACCAGTGATTTCGCCTACTATGGCTACACCTTC
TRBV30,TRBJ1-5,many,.,CAWSVWGGNQPQHF,TGTGCCTGGAGTGTATGGGGAGGGAATCAGCCCCAGCATTTT
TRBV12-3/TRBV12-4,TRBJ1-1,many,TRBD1,CASSFPRTGTVTEAFF,TGTGCCAGCTCTTTCCCTCGGACCGGGACAGTGACTGAAGCTTTCTTT
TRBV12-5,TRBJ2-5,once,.,CASGGMPYQETQYF,TGTGCTAGTGGGGGGATGCCGTACCAAGAGACCCAGTACTTC
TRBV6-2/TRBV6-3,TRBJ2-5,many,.,CASKSVAGLQETQYF,TGTGCCAGCAAATCGGTGGCGGGCCTACAAGAGACCCAGTACTTC
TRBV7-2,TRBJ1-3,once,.,CASSLDESGNTIYF,TGTGCCAGCAGCTTAGACGAATCTGGAAACACCATATATTTT
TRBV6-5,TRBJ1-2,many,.,CASSYSTDYPGGYTF,TGTGCCAGCAGTTACTCGACGGACTACCCCGGAGGCTACACCTTC
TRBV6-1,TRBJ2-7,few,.,CASSEVPGTAYEQYF,TGTGCCAGCAGTGAAGTACCAGGGACTGCCTACGAGCAGTACTTC
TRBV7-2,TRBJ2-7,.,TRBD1,CASSPRQGSGFEQYF,TGTGCCAGCAGCCCGAGACAGGGTTCGGGGTTCGAGCAGTACTTC
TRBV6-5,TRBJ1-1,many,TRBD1,CASRRDRGGGAEAFF,TGTGCCAGCAGAAGGGACAGGGGAGGGGGGGCTGAAGCTTTCTTT
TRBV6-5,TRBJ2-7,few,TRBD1,CASSYSTQGGYEQYF,TGTGCCAGCAGTTACTCGACACAGGGGGGTTACGAGCAGTACTTC
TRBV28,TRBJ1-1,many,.,CASGRRGTTNTEAFF,TGTGCCAGCGGCCGAAGAGGGACTACGAACACTGAAGCTTTCTTT
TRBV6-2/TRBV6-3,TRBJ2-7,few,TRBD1,CASRRQGYEQYF,TGTGCCAGCCGAAGACAGGGCTACGAGCAGTACTTC
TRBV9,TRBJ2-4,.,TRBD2,CASSVKAGGKDIQYF,TGTGCCAGCAGCGTAAAAGCGGGGGGGAAGGACATTCAGTACTTC
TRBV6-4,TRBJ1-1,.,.,CASSSDRLSTEAFF,TGTGCCAGCAGCTCTGACAGGTTGAGCACTGAAGCTTTCTTT
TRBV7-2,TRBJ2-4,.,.,CASSWPRSGMAKNIQYF,TGTGCCAGCAGCTGGCCCAGGTCTGGAATGGCCAAAAACATTCAGTACTTC
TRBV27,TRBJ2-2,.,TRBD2,CDSSLSLAAGELFF,TGTGACAGCAGTTTGTCCCTAGCGGCGGGGGAGCTGTTTTTT
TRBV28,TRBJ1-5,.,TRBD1,CASIPGQGYDQPQHF,TGTGCCAGCATCCCAGGACAGGGGTATGATCAGCCCCAGCATTTT
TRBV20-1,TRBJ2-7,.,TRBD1,CSARGPGQAYYEQYF,TGCAGTGCTAGAGGCCCGGGACAGGCCTACTACGAGCAGTACTTC
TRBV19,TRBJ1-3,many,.,CASKGGWSSGNTIYF,TGTGCCAGTAAGGGGGGTTGGAGCTCTGGAAACACCATATATTTT
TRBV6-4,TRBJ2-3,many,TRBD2,CASRPGTSGFTDTQYF,TGTGCCAGCAGGCCAGGGACTAGCGGGTTCACAGATACGCAGTATTTT
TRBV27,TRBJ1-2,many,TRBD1,CASRWTGDYGYTF,TGTGCCAGCAGATGGACAGGGGACTATGGCTACACCTTC
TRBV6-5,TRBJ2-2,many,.,CASSSTAGELFF,TGTGCCAGCAGTTCCACAGCCGGGGAGCTGTTTTTT
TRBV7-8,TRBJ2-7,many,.,CASSLEKRPKTDYEQYF,TGTGCCAGCAGCTTAGAGAAACGACCAAAAACAGACTACGAGCAGTACTTC
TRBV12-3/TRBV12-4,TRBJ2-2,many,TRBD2,CASSFSGVGDTGELFF,TGTGCCAGCAGTTTTAGCGGGGTAGGGGACACCGGGGAGCTGTTTTTT
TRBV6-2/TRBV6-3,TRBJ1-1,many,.,CASSLTANTEAFF,TGTGCCAGCAGCTTGACAGCGAACACTGAAGCTTTCTTT
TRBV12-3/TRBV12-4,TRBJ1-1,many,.,CASTGDGMNTEAFF,TGTGCCAGCACTGGGGACGGCATGAACACTGAAGCTTTCTTT
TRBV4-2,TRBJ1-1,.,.,CASSQATDTEAFF,TGTGCCAGCAGCCAAGCCACGGACACTGAAGCTTTCTTT
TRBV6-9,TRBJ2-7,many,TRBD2,CASSTPGTRRYEQYF,TGTGCCAGCAGCACGCCGGGGACTAGGCGCTACGAGCAGTACTTC
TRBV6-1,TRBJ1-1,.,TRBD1,CASSQDRTEAFF,TGTGCCAGCAGTCAGGACAGGACTGAAGCTTTCTTT
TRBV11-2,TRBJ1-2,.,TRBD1,CASSLGGSGTGVEGGYTF,TGTGCCAGCAGCTTAGGAGGCAGCGGGACAGGAGTAGAGGGCGGCTACACCTTC
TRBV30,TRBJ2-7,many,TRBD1,CAWSEWLRDRDYEQYF,TGTGCCTGGAGCGAATGGCTTCGGGACAGGGACTACGAGCAGTACTTC